These 16 T cell receptor beta chains share one sample of origin, sequenced in a study of post-analysis software for immune sequencing data. General study points: The study found TRBV5-6, TRBV5-1 and TRBV20-1 among a handful of TRBV segments more frequent in patients than controls.

Presence of unique molecular identifiers characterized the TCR beta cDNA libraries. TCRdb itself ran the PCR reads through MiXCR, one entry per CDR3 protein. The sample holds about 820,000 distinct CDR3 sequences, approximately 53% seen once. Their antigens are not known. The material sequenced was blood. These receptors were taken from a girl between 5 and 17 years old with multiple sclerosis.

This clonotype was counted a few times. This sequence joins TRBV5-1 and TRBJ1-5; 9 positions match TRBD1. The CDR3 is 15 amino acids. The junction had 8 bases not matched to a gene; V was cut back by 4 bases and J by 6 bases. Looked up from germline, CDR1 is SGHRS and CDR2 is YFSETQ. The CDR3 DNA reads TGCGCCAGCAGCCCTGGACAGGGGACGGGTCAGCCCCAGCATTTT. Protein sequence: CASSPGQGTGQPQHF. Combining the CDR3 with reference TRBV5-1 and TRBJ1-5 gives the whole variable domain KAGVTQTPRYLIKTRGQQVTLSCSPISGHRSVSWYQQTPGQGLQFLFEYFSETQRNKGNFPGRFSGRQFSNSRSEMNVSTLELGDSALYLCASSPGQGTGQPQHFGDGTRLSIL.

This clonotype came up a few times. This chain links TRBV7-9 with TRBJ2-4; D is unresolved. CDR3 length: 14 residues. In germline, CDR1 is SEHNR, CDR2 FQNEAQ (reference sequence). V lost 5 bases, J lost 1 base, and 9 bases lay in between. The DNA for the CDR3 is TGTGCCAGCAGCCCTAGGCTGGCCAAAAACATTCAGTACTTC. This gives the protein CASSPRLAKNIQYF.

The genes are TRBV6-5 and TRBJ2-4; D remains unclear. Trimming cost V 8 bases and J 0 bases, with 8 bases left between them. The CDR3 consists of 13 residues. The germline V gene has CDR1 MNHEY and CDR2 SVGAGI. The CDR3 here is CASENLAKNIQYF. Here the CDR3 DNA reads TGTGCCAGCGAAAATCTAGCCAAAAACATTCAGTACTTC.

This clonotype has only a few counts. V is TRBV10-3 and J is TRBJ2-5; maybe TRBD2 (5 bases). The better agreement between TRBJ2-7 and the DNA end casts doubt on the J call. CDR3 length equals 15 residues. The V gene's germline CDR1 is ENHRY and CDR2 SYGVKD. CDR3 in DNA: TGTGCCATCAGTGAGCCCGCCGGTGAGGGCTACGAGCAGTACTTC. It is translated as CAISEPAGEGYEQYF.

The chain is built from TRBV5-1 and TRBJ2-1; TRBD2 matches 13 bases. This CDR3 has 15 residues. V gave up 0 bases and J gave up 9 bases; unmatched junction bases: 3. The germline CDR1 and CDR2 sequences are SGHRS and YFSETQ. In DNA form, the CDR3 reads TGCGCCAGCAGCTTGGGACTAGCGGGGGGAGTTGAGCAGTTCTTC. Amino acids: CASSLGLAGGVEQFF.

The chain uses TRBV7-3 and TRBJ1-2, with a weak D call TRBD1 (5 bases). Germline loops: CDR1 SGHTA, CDR2 FQGTGA. The CDR3 covers 13 residues. Trimming took off 5 bases at V and 8 bases at J, with 15 bases between the two ends. The CDR3, as DNA: TGTGCCAGCAGCCGCGGTTTGGGACGGGGCTACACCTTC. Amino acid sequence: CASSRGLGRGYTF.

This clonotype was detected a few times. The chain recombines TRBV7-6 with TRBJ2-1; no definite D call. The germline V gene has CDR1 SGHVS and CDR2 FNYEAQ. This CDR3 region has 13 residues. V was pared by 5 bases and J by 6 bases, with 11 bases between. The CDR3 DNA reads TGTGCCAGCAGCATTGAGGACCTCAATGAGCAGTTCTTC. Translating gives CASSIEDLNEQFF.

The V gene is TRBV29-1, the J gene TRBJ1-2; TRBD1 is a possible D gene (5 bases). V was clipped by 0 bases and J by 5 bases, with 13 bases between them. Germline CDR1 SQVTM, CDR2 ANQGSEA. The CDR3 sequence is 14 residues long. The CDR3 protein is CSVEEAVEGYGYTF. CDR3 in DNA: TGCAGCGTTGAAGAGGCAGTGGAGGGGTATGGCTACACCTTC.

There are a few counts of this clonotype. V usage is TRBV13 and J usage is TRBJ2-1, with D perhaps being TRBD1 or TRBD2 (5 bases each). Germline values: CDR1 PRHDT, CDR2 FYEKMQ (reference sequence). V shed 5 bases and J shed 6 bases, with 29 bases lying between them. CDR3 length: 19 residues. The CDR3 DNA sequence: TGTGCCAGCAGCCTCCGGTGGAGCTGGGGGAGTTTCACTCTCAATGAGCAGTTCTTC. It yields the protein CASSLRWSWGSFTLNEQFF.

The chain has TRBV3-1 and TRBJ2-4; 7 positions match TRBD1. Germline V gene lookup returns CDR1 LGHDT and CDR2 YNNKEL (reference sequence). The length of the CDR3 is 13 residues. J was trimmed by 7 bases and V by 4 bases; bases with no gene match: 4. The CDR3, as DNA: TGTGCCAGCAGCCCGACAGGGAACAACATTCAGTACTTC. Translating it yields CASSPTGNNIQYF.

The rearrangement joins TRBV29-1 to TRBJ2-5; tentative D call: TRBD2 (6 bases). This CDR3 has 13 residues. V was clipped by 7 bases and J by 2 bases, with 14 bases between them. Germline V gives CDR1 SQVTM, CDR2 ANQGSEA. The CDR3 protein is CSAAPGLQETQYF. The CDR3, as DNA: TGCAGCGCTGCTCCGGGACTGCAAGAGACCCAGTACTTC.

This clonotype was detected only a few times. This rearrangement joins TRBV29-1 to TRBJ1-2; 10 bases map to TRBD1. V was clipped by 4 bases and J by 6 bases; unmatched bases: 5. The CDR3 has 13 amino acids. The germline gives CDR1 SQVTM, CDR2 ANQGSEA. This CDR3 reads CSVGGDRGDGYTF. In DNA, the CDR3 is TGCAGCGTTGGGGGGGACAGGGGAGATGGCTACACCTTC. The entire variable domain, with the rest obtained from reference TRBV29-1 and TRBJ1-2, is as follows: SAVISQKPSRDICQRGTSLTIQCQVDSQVTMMFWYRQQPGQSLTLIATANQGSEATYESGFVIDKFPISRPNLTFSTLTVSNMSPEDSSIYLCSVGGDRGDGYTFGSGTRLTVV.

The chain is built from TRBV20-1 and TRBJ2-5, with a possible D match to TRBD2 (6 bases). The J call may be wrong; the DNA end is better matched by TRBJ2-7. The V gene's germline CDR1 is DFQATT and CDR2 SNEGSKA (reference sequence). The CDR3 has 12 amino acids. Here the CDR3 DNA reads TGCAGTGCTAGGGAGGGCGGGCACGAGCAGTACTTC. This gives the protein CSAREGGHEQYF.

The sample holds a few counts of this clonotype. This sequence joins TRBV29-1 and TRBJ2-5; 9 bases map to TRBD1. The germline V gene encodes CDR1 SQVTM and CDR2 ANQGSEA. V shed 5 bases, J shed 1 base, and the junction held 17 bases outside the gene matches. This CDR3 spans 18 amino acids. CDR3 sequence: CSVPSDARRDRVQETQYF. The CDR3 DNA reads as TGCAGCGTTCCTTCCGACGCCCGCCGGGACAGGGTCCAAGAGACCCAGTACTTC. The variable domain in full, with the rest retrieved from reference TRBV29-1 and TRBJ2-5, is SAVISQKPSRDICQRGTSLTIQCQVDSQVTMMFWYRQQPGQSLTLIATANQGSEATYESGFVIDKFPISRPNLTFSTLTVSNMSPEDSSIYLCSVPSDARRDRVQETQYFGPGTRLLVL.

CDR3 amino acids: CASSLTPSLSGANVLTF. DNA for the CDR3: TGCGCCAGCAGCTTGACTCCCTCCCTCTCTGGGGCCAACGTCCTGACTTTC. This sequence joins TRBV5-1 and TRBJ2-6; the D is unclear. Per germline, CDR1 SGHRS and CDR2 YFSETQ. This CDR3 has 17 residues. Trimming shortened V by 1 base and J by 0 bases, and 11 bases separated the two germline ends.

This chain uses TRBV29-1 with TRBJ2-7, with no clear D. The DNA matches TRBJ2-5 better at its end, which makes the J call doubtful. Germline CDR1 SQVTM, CDR2 ANQGSEA. The CDR3 totals 10 residues. CDR3: CSHSEETQYF. The CDR3 DNA follows: TGCAGCCACTCGGAAGAGACCCAGTACTTC.